This TCR beta chain was sequenced during a study of blood T cell repertoires in COVID-19. Whole-study context: Samples came from the United States, Italy and Spain, spanning acute and convalescent COVID-19. The analysed material was cDNA or gDNA that came from T cells, B-cell-depleted T cells, or PBMCs.

This clone was recorded at least ten times. Membership in each cohort depended on participant-reported clinical history. Per the authors' pipeline: Estimation of nucleated cell counts was performed using reference gene primer amplification. Libraries were prepared by immunoSEQ multiplex PCR; TCRdb keeps only in-frame clonotypes and omits some of them. For V, J and clone size, that table is used; D and trimming come from the DNA. This sample has some 210,000 clones; around 82% occur once, and the top ten carry around 4.7%. Trimming shortened V by 5 bases and J by 4 bases, and 12 bases separated the two germline ends. The CDR3 consists of 13 residues. CDR1 and CDR2 from the germline V gene are MNHEY and SVGAGI.

The TCR comes from a man aged 25-40 years with acute COVID-19. Material: PBMCs or T cells enriched from blood (not recorded which). The V gene is TRBV6-5, the J gene TRBJ2-7; no reliable D call. The CDR3 loop is CASSPPRAYEQYF. CDR3 sequence (DNA): TGTGCCAGCAGTCCCCCCCGCGCGTACGAGCAGTACTTC.